The rows below give T cell receptor beta chains drawn from one sample of a study of patients and donors after allogeneic stem cell transplantation. From the RT-PCR reads, TCRdb called clonotypes with MiXCR, one entry per CDR3 protein. The sample contains roughly 190,000 distinct CDR3 sequences, around two fifths of which appear only once. Sequencing used blood, either unsorted or a sorted T cell fraction (not recorded which). The receptors stem from a human donor who was either an allogeneic HSCT recipient or a stem cell or donor lymphocyte infusion donor (not recorded which). It is not recorded whose cells these are; they may come from a transplant donor. Both conserved end residues are part of each CDR3. Each record gives: V gene, D gene, J gene, CDR3 protein. D genes are given only for firm matches.

TRBV12-3/TRBV12-4	.	TRBJ1-2	CASSLNTGGYTF
TRBV12-3/TRBV12-4	.	TRBJ1-1	CASKETGLNTEAFF
TRBV6-2/TRBV6-3	.	TRBJ2-1	CASSYSVGGDRVEQFF
TRBV27	.	TRBJ2-2	CASSPGVDTGELFF
TRBV30	TRBD1	TRBJ1-2	CAWSPGQGLLTTF
TRBV4-3	TRBD1	TRBJ2-3	CASSQAGGADTQYF
TRBV6-1	TRBD1	TRBJ1-5	CASSAGTVYSNQPQHF
TRBV4-3	.	TRBJ1-6	CASSQVPPNSPLHF
TRBV12-3/TRBV12-4	TRBD2	TRBJ2-1	CASSLDDYWLAGGDYNEQFF
TRBV10-3	TRBD1	TRBJ2-3	CASWPGTGFTDTQYF
TRBV9	TRBD1	TRBJ2-1	CASIGTGNEQFF
TRBV4-2	.	TRBJ2-2	CASSQTGRNTGELFF
TRBV13	TRBD1	TRBJ2-3	CASSTRTGGTDTQYF
TRBV6-2/TRBV6-3	.	TRBJ1-1	CASSAGTNTEAFF
TRBV28	TRBD1	TRBJ1-5	CASSPRQGPYNQPQHF
TRBV20-1	TRBD1	TRBJ1-1	CSATTGEAEAFF
TRBV28	.	TRBJ2-3	CASSFIADTDTQYF
TRBV20-1	.	TRBJ2-2	CSAAGLSTGELFF
TRBV11-2	.	TRBJ1-1	CASSSDNPEDWTEAFF
TRBV4-3	.	TRBJ2-7	CASSHLRGRMYEQYF
TRBV27	.	TRBJ2-7	CASRPGWTVTYEQYF
TRBV7-7	.	TRBJ2-5	CASSSRYGLYF
TRBV7-2	.	TRBJ2-3	CASSPGRLTTDTQYF
TRBV28	TRBD1	TRBJ1-3	CSSSFAQGARGNTIYF
TRBV9	.	TRBJ1-1	CASSAVPSTEAFF
TRBV20-1	.	TRBJ1-1	CSASDTLNTEAFF
TRBV18	TRBD2	TRBJ2-7	CASSRDYSYEQYF
TRBV7-9	.	TRBJ1-2	CASSLSTGTDNYGYTF
TRBV7-6	TRBD1	TRBJ1-4	CASAPGQGIEKLFF
TRBV5-6	.	TRBJ1-1	CASSYTGNTEAFF
TRBV6-5	.	TRBJ2-3	CASSYSSRDTDTQYF
TRBV9	TRBD1	TRBJ1-3	CASSVGDRGGNTIYF
TRBV27	.	TRBJ2-6	CASSLNPLGGANVLTF
TRBV11-2	.	TRBJ1-2	CASSLAGQLYGYTF
TRBV7-8	TRBD1	TRBJ1-2	CASSLVSQGARGLWANYGYTF
TRBV7-3	TRBD1	TRBJ1-2	CASSYTTTGFGVYGYTF
TRBV5-1	.	TRBJ2-1	CASSLPTLASTYNEQFF
TRBV5-1	TRBD2	TRBJ2-3	CASSSGLDTDTQYF
TRBV7-8	TRBD1	TRBJ2-4	CASSPLTGLAKNIQYF
TRBV12-3/TRBV12-4	.	TRBJ2-7	CASSFGLSYEQYF
TRBV5-1	.	TRBJ1-1	CASSSVWGAPEAFF
TRBV10-2	.	TRBJ1-2	CASRDSSENGYTF
TRBV2	.	TRBJ1-1	CASTMGALGEAFF
TRBV5-1	TRBD2	TRBJ2-1	CASSLEGLAVGYAQFF
TRBV20-1	.	TRBJ2-5	CSPWKSGEETQYF
TRBV21-1	.	TRBJ1-5	CASSKKRGSHRMPQPQHF
TRBV6-2/TRBV6-3	TRBD1	TRBJ1-2	CASSYGTDYGYTF
TRBV28	.	TRBJ2-1	CASSLTGWNNEQFF
TRBV12-3/TRBV12-4	.	TRBJ1-2	CASSSRGVRSYGYTF
TRBV7-3	.	TRBJ1-1	CASSPGSPRGTEAFF
TRBV9	TRBD2	TRBJ2-4	CASSVGTSGRLAKNIQYF
TRBV7-2	.	TRBJ1-1	CASSLYSTEAFF
TRBV3-1	.	TRBJ2-1	CASSQDGTPEQFF
TRBV29-1	TRBD1	TRBJ2-7	CSVEVPSTGQTYEQYF
TRBV5-1	.	TRBJ2-1	CASSHTGSLGYNEQFF